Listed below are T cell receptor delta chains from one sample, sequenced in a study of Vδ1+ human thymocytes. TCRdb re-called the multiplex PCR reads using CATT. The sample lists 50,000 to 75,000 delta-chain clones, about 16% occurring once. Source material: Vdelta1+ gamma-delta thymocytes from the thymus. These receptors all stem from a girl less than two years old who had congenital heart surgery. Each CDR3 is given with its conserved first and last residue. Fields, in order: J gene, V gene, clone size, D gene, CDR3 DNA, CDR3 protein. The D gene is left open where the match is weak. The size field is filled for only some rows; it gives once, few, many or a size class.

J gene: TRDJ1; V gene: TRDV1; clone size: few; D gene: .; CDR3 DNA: TGTGCTCTTGGGGAACAGGCCTTCCGAGCCCTATCGTACACCGATAAACTCATCTTT; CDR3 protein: CALGEQAFRALSYTDKLIF
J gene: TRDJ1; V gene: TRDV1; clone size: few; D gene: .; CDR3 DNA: TGTGCTCTTGGGCCAGAGAGAGGTAAGGTCCTTATGAGATACGTGGCCGATAAACTCATCTTT; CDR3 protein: CALGPERGKVLMRYVADKLIF
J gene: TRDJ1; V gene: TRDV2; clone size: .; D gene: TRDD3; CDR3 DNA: TGTGCCTGTGAACCCCATCCTACTGGGGGACCAACCGATAAACTCATCTTT; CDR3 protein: CACEPHPTGGPTDKLIF
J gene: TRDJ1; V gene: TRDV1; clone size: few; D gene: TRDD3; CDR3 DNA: TGTGCTCTTGGATTTCGGATACGCAGGGGGTACACCGATAAACTCATCTTT; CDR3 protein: CALGFRIRRGYTDKLIF
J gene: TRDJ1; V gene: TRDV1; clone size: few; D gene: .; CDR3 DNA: TGTGCTCTTGGGGAACTCCAATTCCTAAGCCCTACCGGGGGATACACCGATAAACTCATCTTT; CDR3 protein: CALGELQFLSPTGGYTDKLIF
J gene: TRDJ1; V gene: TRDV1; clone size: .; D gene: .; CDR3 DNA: TGTGCTCTTGGGGAACAGGCACCGGGCCTTCAAGGGTTTAAACTCATCTTT; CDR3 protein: CALGEQAPGLQGFKLIF
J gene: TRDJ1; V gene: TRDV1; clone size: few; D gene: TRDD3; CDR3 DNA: TGTGCTCTTGGGGAACTATCTCCCCCCAACTGGGGACGATGCACTACCGATAAACTCATCTTT; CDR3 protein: CALGELSPPNWGRCTTDKLIF
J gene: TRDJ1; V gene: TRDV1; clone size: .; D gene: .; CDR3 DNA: TGTGCTCTTGGGGAACCGTTAGGAACCACGAGGCTGGGGAACACGTACACCGATAAACTCATCTTT; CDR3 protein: CALGEPLGTTRLGNTYTDKLIF
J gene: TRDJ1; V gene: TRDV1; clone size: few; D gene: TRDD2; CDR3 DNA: TGTGCTCTTGGGGAACTCGGGATTCCTACGCTGGGCCTACCCCATAAACTCATCTTT; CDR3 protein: CALGELGIPTLGLPHKLIF
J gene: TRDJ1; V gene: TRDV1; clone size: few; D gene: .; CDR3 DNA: TGTGCTCTTGGGCGACCCCAGGGGGAACACACCGATAAACTCATCTTT; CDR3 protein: CALGRPQGEHTDKLIF
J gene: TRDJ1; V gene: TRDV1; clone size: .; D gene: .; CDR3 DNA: TGTGCTCTTGGGCCATCCCTATCATTAATCGGCCTTCCTACTCGCGTAGGGGCTGGGGGATTGTCCGATAAACTCATCTTT; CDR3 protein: CALGPSLSLIGLPTRVGAGGLSDKLIF
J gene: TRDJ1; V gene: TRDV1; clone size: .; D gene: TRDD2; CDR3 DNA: TGTGCTCTTGGGGAACGTCGGCCTTCCTACGGTCTGGGGTGGTTCGGGGCTAAACTCATCTTT; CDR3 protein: CALGERRPSYGLGWFGAKLIF
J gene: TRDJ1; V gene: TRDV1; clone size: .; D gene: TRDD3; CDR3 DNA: TGTGCTCTTGGGGCCACTTCTTTCCTCGGCTGGGGATACATGACCCCCGATAAACTCATCTTT; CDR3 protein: CALGATSFLGWGYMTPDKLIF
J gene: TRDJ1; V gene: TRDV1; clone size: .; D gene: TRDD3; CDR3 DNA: TGTGCTCTTGGGGTTGTCCGGGCTAACTGGGGGATACGCGTGAGTCCCGACACCGATAAACTCATCTTT; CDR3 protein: CALGVVRANWGIRVSPDTDKLIF
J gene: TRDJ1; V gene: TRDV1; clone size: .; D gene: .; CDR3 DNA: TGTGCTCTTGGGGAACGGGTCGGTGGGCTCATCTTT; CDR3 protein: CALGERVGGLIF
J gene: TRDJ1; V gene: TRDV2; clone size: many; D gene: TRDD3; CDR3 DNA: TGTGCCCGGCTGGATGGGTCGTCCGGGGGATACGCCGTACCCGATAAACTCATCTTT; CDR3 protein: CARLDGSSGGYAVPDKLIF
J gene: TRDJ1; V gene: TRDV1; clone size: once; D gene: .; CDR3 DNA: TGTGCTCTTGGGGGGCGTATTATATCTAGGGATCCCGCCGATAAACTCATCTTT; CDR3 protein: CALGGRIISRDPADKLIF
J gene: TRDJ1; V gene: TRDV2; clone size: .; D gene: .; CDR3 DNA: TGTGCCTGTGACACTTTGGGGATCTCTGGCGATAAACTCATCTTT; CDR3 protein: CACDTLGISGDKLIF
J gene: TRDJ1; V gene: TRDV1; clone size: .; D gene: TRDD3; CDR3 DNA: TGTGCTCTTGAAATACGTGGGCCACTGGGGGACCCGTACACCGATAAACTCATCTTT; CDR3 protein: CALEIRGPLGDPYTDKLIF
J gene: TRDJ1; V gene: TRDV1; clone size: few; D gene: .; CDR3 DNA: TGTGCTCTTGGGGAACTAGACCCTACCTGGGGATCCGCGGCCACCGATAAACTCATCTTT; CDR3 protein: CALGELDPTWGSAATDKLIF
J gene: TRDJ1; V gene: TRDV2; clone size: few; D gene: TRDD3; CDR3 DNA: TGTGCCTGTGACGGCTGGGGGACCGTCCGGCCGTACACCGATAAACTCATCTTT; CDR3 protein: CACDGWGTVRPYTDKLIF
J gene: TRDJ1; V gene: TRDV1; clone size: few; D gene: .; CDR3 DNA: TGTGCTCTTGGGGAATCACGACCCCATATTCCCCGAGGGCCCGATAAACTCATCTTT; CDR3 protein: CALGESRPHIPRGPDKLIF